Only one count was recorded for the clone carrying this T cell receptor beta chain. The CDR3 is 14 residues long. Trimming removed 4 bases from V and 2 bases from J, with 11 bases in between. Germline V CDR1 and CDR2: SGHRS, YFSETQ. The data stem from a study of blood T cell repertoires in COVID-19. TCRdb keeps only in-frame clones here, not all; method: immunoSEQ multiplex PCR. This table holds 140,000 to 150,000 clones, around nine tenths found once. This rearrangement joins TRBV5-1 to TRBJ2-3, with D perhaps matching TRBD1 (6 bases). Sequencing was performed on peripheral blood. The sequence came from a woman aged 45-65 years with acute or convalescent COVID-19. The CDR3 loop reads CASSPGQATDTQYF. CDR3 bases: TGCGCCAGCAGCCCGGGACAAGCCACAGATACGCAGTATTTT.